Each of the 28 T cell receptor beta chains below was sequenced from the same sample in a study of blood T cell repertoires in COVID-19. TCRdb's copy holds only in-frame clones and misses some; the assay was immunoSEQ multiplex PCR. This repertoire shows 250,000 or so clones, 85% to 90% found once; its top ten account for roughly 5%. The sample consisted of peripheral blood. Receptors originate from a woman aged 55-70 years with COVID-19, enrolled during active disease.

The rearrangement joins TRBV27 to TRBJ2-3, with D uncertain. Germline V gene lookup returns CDR1 MNHEY and CDR2 SMNVEV (reference sequence). The CDR3 consists of 16 residues. V gave up 5 bases and J gave up 0 bases, with 15 bases separating them. CDR3 nucleotides: TGTGCCAGCAGTCGTGGTTCGCCAGTTAGCACAGATACGCAGTATTTT. It encodes CASSRGSPVSTDTQYF.

The CDR3 sequence is CASSLEYSGGNYGYTF. Here the CDR3 DNA reads TGTGCCAGCAGCTTAGAGTACTCGGGGGGCAACTATGGCTACACCTTC. The chain combines TRBV7-9 with TRBJ1-2; D might be TRBD1 (6 bases). Trimming took off 1 base at V and 2 bases at J, with 14 bases between the two ends. The length of the CDR3 is 16 residues. The V gene's germline CDR1 is SEHNR and CDR2 FQNEAQ (reference sequence).

The V and J genes are TRBV7-2 and TRBJ2-7, with 13 positions matching TRBD2. Losses at the gene ends were 5 bases for V and 6 bases for J; bases not matched to a gene: 7. The CDR3 runs to 15 residues. CDR1 is SGHTA and CDR2 is FQGNSA in the germline V gene. The CDR3 protein is CASSRTSGRASEQYF. CDR3 bases: TGTGCCAGCAGCCGCACTAGCGGGAGGGCTTCCGAGCAGTACTTC.

J is TRBJ1-6 and V is TRBV7-2, with D possibly matching TRBD1 (5 bases). Germline values: CDR1 SGHTA, CDR2 FQGNSA. The CDR3 has 17 residues. The germline V and J ends were trimmed by 4 bases and 1 base, with 14 bases remaining between them. The CDR3 spells CASSSVQGGSYNSPLHF. CDR3 DNA sequence: TGTGCCAGCAGCTCCGTGCAGGGAGGATCCTATAATTCACCCCTCCACTTT.

The chain has TRBV29-1 and TRBJ2-4; the match to TRBD1 covers 11 bases. Trimming cost V 7 bases and J 5 bases; bases outside gene matches: 7. The germline gives CDR1 SQVTM, CDR2 ANQGSEA. The CDR3 is made up of 14 amino acids. In DNA form, the CDR3 reads TGCAGCGCCCGGCGGGGACAGGGGGAAAACATTCAGTACTTC. Amino acid sequence: CSARRGQGENIQYF.

The V call is TRBV27, the J call TRBJ2-1, with D perhaps TRBD2 (5 bases). V lost 2 bases, J lost 9 bases, and 11 bases lay in between. This CDR3 region has 13 residues. Per the germline V gene, CDR1 is MNHEY and CDR2 is SMNVEV (reference sequence). CDR3: CASSLLQRSEQFF. The CDR3 coding sequence is TGTGCCAGCAGTTTACTCCAGCGGAGTGAGCAGTTCTTC.

This chain joins TRBV6-6 and TRBJ1-5; D may be TRBD1 (5 bases). CDR1 and CDR2 from the germline V gene are MNHNY and SVGAGI (reference sequence). This CDR3 is 15 amino acids long. Trimming cost V 7 bases and J 2 bases, with 15 bases left between them. CDR3 in amino acids: CASNGGGYGNQPQHF. The DNA for the CDR3 is TGTGCCAGCAATGGGGGAGGGTATGGCAATCAGCCCCAGCATTTT.

The V and J genes are TRBV19 and TRBJ2-7; 7 bases fit TRBD2. CDR1 and CDR2 from the germline V gene are LNHDA and SQIVND (reference sequence). The CDR3 is 15 residues long. Unmatched junction bases numbered 8, after V lost 6 bases and J lost 0 bases. CDR3 in DNA: TGTGCCAGTAGCGGTGCGGGGGTGGGCTCCTACGAGCAGTACTTC. Encoded protein: CASSGAGVGSYEQYF.

The CDR3, as DNA: TGTGCCAGCAGCTTTGGGACAGATAATTCACCCCTCCACTTT. Translated, it gives CASSFGTDNSPLHF. This chain connects TRBV11-3 to TRBJ1-6, with 7 positions matching TRBD1. Germline-derived CDR1 and CDR2 are SGHNT and YENEEA. V was clipped by 3 bases and J by 5 bases; unmatched bases: 1. CDR3 length: 14 residues.

The chain uses TRBV2 and TRBJ1-5; TRBD1 matches at 8 bases. Germline V gene lookup returns CDR1 SNHLY and CDR2 FYNNEI. With V trimmed by 4 bases and J by 7 bases, 9 bases remained unmatched. CDR3 size: 15 residues. The CDR3 protein is CASSGGRDRLQPQHF. CDR3 nucleotide sequence: TGTGCCAGCAGTGGGGGCCGGGACAGGTTGCAGCCCCAGCATTTT.

V and J are TRBV27 and TRBJ1-6; D not certain. The germline V and J ends were trimmed by 3 bases and 8 bases, with 8 bases remaining between them. The germline gives CDR1 MNHEY, CDR2 SMNVEV (reference sequence). The CDR3 consists of 13 residues. The CDR3, as DNA: TGTGCCAGCAGTTTTTCGAGGGATTCACCCCTCCACTTT. Translated, it gives CASSFSRDSPLHF.

The V gene is TRBV9, the J gene TRBJ1-1; D ambiguous. Between the trimmed V and J ends, which lost 1 base and 1 base, there was a span of 8 bases. CDR3 length equals 14 residues. Germline V CDR1 and CDR2: SGDLS, YYNGEE. The DNA for the CDR3 is TGTGCCAGCAGCGTATCTCCGGGGAACACTGAAGCTTTCTTT. Translation: CASSVSPGNTEAFF.

This clone was seen more than once but under ten times. The rearrangement uses TRBV4-1 and TRBJ2-2; 7 nucleotides line up with TRBD1. The CDR3 covers 20 residues. Germline CDR1 MGHRA, CDR2 YSYEKL. The J segment lost 6 bases and the V segment lost 0 bases, leaving 19 bases of the junction unmatched. Here the CDR3 reads CASSQDPHRGFAQRAGELFF. CDR3 in DNA: TGCGCCAGCAGCCAAGATCCCCACAGGGGCTTTGCCCAAAGGGCCGGGGAGCTGTTTTTT.

Written as DNA, the CDR3 is TGTGCCAGCAGCTTTTTGGGAGGGCCAAGTGAGCAGTTCTTC. It translates to CASSFLGGPSEQFF. J is TRBJ2-1 and V is TRBV7-8; 7 bases align to TRBD2. This CDR3 is built from 14 residues. The germline V gene encodes CDR1 SGHVS and CDR2 FQNEAQ. With V trimmed by 3 bases and J by 9 bases, 8 bases remained unmatched. Filled out from reference TRBV7-8 and TRBJ2-1, the complete variable domain reads GAGVSQSPRYKVAKRGQDVALRCDPISGHVSLFWYQQALGQGPEFLTYFQNEAQLDKSGLPSDRFFAERPEGSVSTLKIQRTQQEDSAVYLCASSFLGGPSEQFFGPGTRLTVL.

The V and J genes are TRBV15 and TRBJ2-1; D is perhaps TRBD2 (5 bases). The germline CDR1 and CDR2 sequences are LNHNV and YYDKDF (reference sequence). V was cut by 4 bases and J by 0 bases, with 7 bases left in between. The CDR3 has 14 residues. CDR3 residues: CATSTDYSYNEQFF. CDR3 coding DNA: TGTGCCACCAGCACAGACTACTCCTACAATGAGCAGTTCTTC.

The chain links TRBV27 to TRBJ2-5; TRBD1 matches 9 bases. Trimming at V came to 6 bases and at J to 5 bases, leaving 10 bases not matched to a gene. In germline, CDR1 is MNHEY, CDR2 SMNVEV (reference sequence). The CDR3 covers 15 residues. The CDR3 nucleotides are TGTGCCAGCAGCGACAGGACAGGGGTGAGGGAGACCCAGTACTTC. Protein: CASSDRTGVRETQYF.

The chain employs TRBV27 and TRBJ2-7; 10 nucleotides agree with TRBD2. Germline CDR1 reads MNHEY; CDR2 reads SMNVEV (reference sequence). V lost 5 bases and J lost 3; bases outside the gene matches: 10. The CDR3 sequence is 16 residues long. CDR3 in DNA: TGTGCCAGCAGTAAAAACCGGAGACTAGCGGGCTACGAGCAGTACTTC. Its protein product is CASSKNRRLAGYEQYF.

The V and J genes are TRBV2 and TRBJ2-2; a weak D match, TRBD2 (5 bases). Germline-derived CDR1 and CDR2 are SNHLY and FYNNEI. CDR3 size: 15 residues. The germline V and J ends were trimmed by 0 bases and 5 bases, with 10 bases remaining between them. For the CDR3, the DNA is TGTGCCAGCAGTGAAGCGCGGAGAGGGACCGGGGAGCTGTTTTTT. Translating it yields CASSEARRGTGELFF. Together with reference TRBV2 and TRBJ2-2, the CDR3 gives the full variable domain: EPEVTQTPSHQVTQMGQEVILRCVPISNHLYFYWYRQILGQKVEFLVSFYNNEISEKSEIFDDQFSVERPDGSNFTLKIRSTKLEDSAMYFCASSEARRGTGELFFGEGSRLTVL.

This chain joins TRBV10-3 and TRBJ2-7; tentative D call: TRBD1 (10 bases). The germline CDR1 and CDR2 sequences are ENHRY and SYGVKD. V lost 5 bases and J 6 bases, leaving 20 bases between the germline ends. The CDR3 spans 15 residues. The CDR3 sequence is CAISLAGQGNSEQYF. CDR3 sequence (DNA): TGTGCCATCAGTCTAGCGGGACAGGGGAATTCCGAGCAGTACTTC.

The V gene is TRBV19, the J gene TRBJ1-5, with 7 bases identical to TRBD1. Losses at the gene ends were 4 bases for V and 12 bases for J; bases not matched to a gene: 9. This CDR3 spans 13 amino acids. Germline values: CDR1 LNHDA, CDR2 SQIVND (reference sequence). This chain's CDR3 is CASSTRTGGFQHF. The CDR3 region has the DNA TGTGCCAGTAGTACCAGGACAGGAGGGTTCCAGCATTTT.

V and J are TRBV9 and TRBJ2-1; a weak D match, TRBD2 (6 bases). The V end lost 4 bases, the J end lost 2 bases, and 16 bases lay between the germline ends. Per germline, CDR1 SGDLS and CDR2 YYNGEE. This CDR3 spans 16 amino acids. This CDR3 reads CASSQTLGGPYNEQFF. CDR3 DNA: TGTGCCAGCAGCCAAACCCTCGGGGGTCCCTACAATGAGCAGTTCTTC. Drawing the rest from reference TRBV9 and TRBJ2-1, the complete variable domain is DSGVTQTPKHLITATGQRVTLRCSPRSGDLSVYWYQQSLDQGLQFLIQYYNGEERAKGNILERFSAQQFPDLHSELNLSSLELGDSALYFCASSQTLGGPYNEQFFGPGTRLTVL.

This chain joins TRBV7-9 and TRBJ2-3, with a tentative D call TRBD2 (7 bases). The V gene lost 5 bases and the J gene lost 1 base, with 22 bases spanning the gap. This CDR3 has 18 residues. CDR1 SEHNR and CDR2 FQNEAQ come from the germline V gene (reference sequence). CDR3 coding DNA: TGTGCCAGCAGCACCTCGGCTGGGGGGGGCTTGGGCACAGATACGCAGTATTTT. Encoded protein: CASSTSAGGGLGTDTQYF.

The chain combines TRBV5-4 with TRBJ2-5; 12 bases match TRBD2. The V segment lost 0 bases and the J segment 4 bases; nucleotides outside the gene matches: 10. This CDR3 region has 18 residues. CDR1 SGHNT and CDR2 YYREEE come from the germline V gene (reference sequence). Here the CDR3 DNA reads TGTGCCAGCAGCTTGGAGGCCCCCCTAGCGGGAGGGCGAGAGACCCAGTACTTC. This codes for CASSLEAPLAGGRETQYF. Full variable domain (rest looked up from reference TRBV5-4 and TRBJ2-5): ETGVTQSPTHLIKTRGQQVTLRCSSQSGHNTVSWYQQALGQGPQFIFQYYREEENGRGNFPPRFSGLQFPNYSSELNVNALELDDSALYLCASSLEAPLAGGRETQYFGPGTRLLVL.

J is TRBJ2-3 and V is TRBV2, with D possibly TRBD2 on 5 matching bases. Germline V gene lookup returns CDR1 SNHLY and CDR2 FYNNEI. The CDR3 extends over 14 amino acids. Deletions cut 4 bases from V and 2 bases from J, with 10 bases between. The CDR3 sequence is CASSVGLYTDTQYF. CDR3 nucleotides: TGTGCCAGCAGTGTAGGACTCTACACAGATACGCAGTATTTT.

The chain links TRBV30 to TRBJ1-2, with 7 positions matching TRBD1. The CDR3 has 14 residues. CDR1 and CDR2 (germline): GTSNPN, SVGIG (reference sequence). Trimming removed 2 bases from V and 4 bases from J; junction bases left unmatched: 7. DNA for the CDR3: TGTGCCTGGAGTAAGGGGGCTGGTGGCTATGGCTACACCTTC. Its translation is CAWSKGAGGYGYTF.

This clone was counted at least ten times. This rearrangement joins TRBV19 to TRBJ1-5; maybe TRBD1 (5 bases). Trimming took 3 bases from V and 1 from J, leaving 10 bases between them. Germline lookup yields CDR1 LNHDA and CDR2 SQIVND (reference sequence). The CDR3 consists of 15 residues. Written as DNA, the CDR3 is TGTGCCAGTAGTATTGTTGGGGGGAGCAATCAGCCCCAGCATTTT. Its protein is CASSIVGGSNQPQHF.

The chain has TRBV30 and TRBJ2-1; TRBD1 aligns across 7 bases. V lost 4 bases and J lost 2; bases outside the gene matches: 11. CDR1 and CDR2 (germline): GTSNPN, SVGIG (reference sequence). This CDR3 region has 16 residues. Written as DNA, the CDR3 is TGTGCCTGGAAAGGACAGGAGCTAAGACCCTACAATGAGCAGTTCTTC. This gives the protein CAWKGQELRPYNEQFF.

The chain carries TRBV12-2 and TRBJ2-5; the listed D gene, TRBD2, was not tested against the DNA. TRBV12-2 is noted as a pseudogene. This CDR3 comprises 12 residues. The CDR3 DNA reads as TGTGCAAGTCGGCCCGAACTAGAGGCCCAGTACTTC. Protein sequence: CASRPELEAQYF.